This is a list of T cell receptor beta chains from one sample in a study of blood T cell repertoires in COVID-19. TCRdb's copy holds only in-frame clones and misses some; the assay was immunoSEQ multiplex PCR. The table has 410,000 or so clones, 89% seen once. Sequences were obtained from peripheral blood. The source is a woman aged 40 to 55 with COVID-19, enrolled during active disease. Each CDR3 is given without its conserved first and last residue. Fields, in order: J gene, V gene, CDR3 protein.

J gene: TRBJ1-1
V gene: TRBV7-2
CDR3 protein: AIRDSLNTEAF

J gene: TRBJ2-2
V gene: TRBV29-1
CDR3 protein: SVGTVTNTGELF

J gene: TRBJ2-4
V gene: TRBV30
CDR3 protein: AWSGGLSTNIQY

J gene: TRBJ1-3
V gene: TRBV11-2
CDR3 protein: ASSLPGLLSGNTIY

J gene: TRBJ2-1
V gene: TRBV28
CDR3 protein: ASLTREKEQF

J gene: TRBJ1-4
V gene: TRBV27
CDR3 protein: ASSSYPQPGDEKLF

J gene: TRBJ1-1
V gene: TRBV19
CDR3 protein: ASSIHFDSHTEAF

J gene: TRBJ1-2
V gene: TRBV19
CDR3 protein: ASSGFRDRERGYT

J gene: TRBJ1-1
V gene: TRBV28
CDR3 protein: AGRRTGVMNTEAF

J gene: TRBJ2-3
V gene: TRBV28
CDR3 protein: ASRTSGSTDTQY

J gene: TRBJ1-2
V gene: TRBV6-6
CDR3 protein: ASSYLPVGGGYGYT

J gene: TRBJ2-5
V gene: TRBV5-3
CDR3 protein: ARSFTWPGVRRQETQY

J gene: TRBJ1-4
V gene: TRBV7-9
CDR3 protein: ASSLNRGNEKLF

J gene: TRBJ2-5
V gene: TRBV18
CDR3 protein: ASSPRHKFQETQY

J gene: TRBJ1-4
V gene: TRBV7-9
CDR3 protein: ASSLAGGDEKLF

J gene: TRBJ1-1
V gene: TRBV19
CDR3 protein: ASSIRRGNTEAF

J gene: TRBJ1-2
V gene: TRBV19
CDR3 protein: ASSTLIGGFYGYT

J gene: TRBJ1-1
V gene: TRBV29-1
CDR3 protein: SGGSFSVTEAF

J gene: TRBJ2-1
V gene: TRBV18
CDR3 protein: ASSQPTGNEQF

J gene: TRBJ1-2
V gene: TRBV27
CDR3 protein: ASSLSPWGQGRGGYT

J gene: TRBJ1-6
V gene: TRBV10-3
CDR3 protein: AISEPGQGTYNSPLH

J gene: TRBJ1-1
V gene: TRBV30
CDR3 protein: ASSRGGTEAF

J gene: TRBJ1-4
V gene: TRBV27
CDR3 protein: ASSTGTAYEKLF

J gene: TRBJ2-2
V gene: TRBV6-2/TRBV6-3
CDR3 protein: ASSYPRDRGPLMVGELF

J gene: TRBJ2-1
V gene: TRBV24-1
CDR3 protein: ATSDPLAGQEGEQF